A single sample is the source of the 6 T cell receptor beta chains below, sequenced in a study of blood T cell repertoires in COVID-19. TCRdb keeps only in-frame clones here, not all; method: immunoSEQ multiplex PCR. The table has about 250,000 clones, under 90% seen once. What was sequenced was PBMCs or T cells enriched from blood (not recorded which). Every receptor here comes from a woman aged 25 to 45 with acute COVID-19.

This chain links TRBV28 with TRBJ1-2; 9 positions match TRBD1. After removal of 3 bases from V and 8 bases from J, the junction contained 10 bases not matched to a gene. CDR3 length: 15 amino acids. The germline V gene has CDR1 MDHEN and CDR2 SYDVKM. Here the CDR3 DNA reads TGTGCCAGCAGTTTTAGGGGACAGGGTAATTGGGGCTACACCTTC. Protein: CASSFRGQGNWGYTF.

This rearrangement joins TRBV7-9 to TRBJ1-6; 7 bases match TRBD1. V trimming: 0 bases; J trimming: 10 bases; junction bases outside the gene matches: 6. The CDR3 contains 15 residues. Germline CDR1 is SEHNR and CDR2 is FQNEAQ (reference sequence). The CDR3 is CASSLADRAGSPLHF. The CDR3 bases are TGTGCCAGCAGCTTAGCTGACAGGGCGGGCTCACCCCTCCACTTT.

V is TRBV7-8 and J is TRBJ2-7, with 8 bases fitting TRBD2. Germline V lookup: CDR1 SGHVS, CDR2 FQNEAQ. The CDR3 runs to 14 residues. The V gene end was trimmed by 0 bases and the J gene end by 7 bases; junction bases not matched to a gene: 5. CDR3 region: CASSLARVAGEQYF. DNA of the CDR3: TGTGCCAGCAGCTTAGCGCGAGTAGCGGGGGAGCAGTACTTC.

The rearrangement uses TRBV19 and TRBJ2-5; TRBD1 matches at 11 bases. The CDR3 is made up of 16 amino acids. Losses at the gene ends were 5 bases for V and 4 bases for J; bases not matched to a gene: 9. Germline V CDR1 and CDR2: LNHDA, SQIVND (reference sequence). CDR3 amino acids: CASSLVPGQGGETQYF. The CDR3 nucleotides are TGTGCCAGTAGTTTAGTACCGGGACAGGGGGGAGAGACCCAGTACTTC.

This chain joins TRBV6-1 and TRBJ2-1, with a weak D call TRBD1 (6 bases). The CDR3 is 16 residues long. Trimming took off 4 bases at V and 0 bases at J, with 13 bases between the two ends. Germline V gene sequence: CDR1 MNHNS, CDR2 SASEGT. CDR3 in amino acids: CASSAYQGTSYNEQFF. In DNA form, the CDR3 reads TGTGCCAGCAGTGCCTACCAGGGGACCTCCTACAATGAGCAGTTCTTC.

The genes are TRBV5-5 and TRBJ1-6, with 8 positions matching TRBD1. The CDR3 is made up of 16 amino acids. V shed 0 bases, J shed 9 bases, and the junction held 8 bases outside the gene matches. Germline V gene lookup returns CDR1 SGHKS and CDR2 YYEKEE (reference sequence). The CDR3 bases are TGTGCCAGCAGCTTGGCCCCGGGACAGGTTTCTTCACCCCTCCACTTT. This encodes CASSLAPGQVSSPLHF. Full variable domain (rest looked up from reference TRBV5-5 and TRBJ1-6): DAGVTQSPTHLIKTRGQQVTLRCSPISGHKSVSWYQQVLGQGPQFIFQYYEKEERGRGNFPDRFSARQFPNYSSELNVNALLLGDSALYLCASSLAPGQVSSPLHFGNGTRLTVT.